The entry that follows covers one TCR beta chain sequence. Its antigen is not identified. This sample stems from a study of cytomegalovirus exposure and HLA in healthy donors. Points from the study as a whole: The authors confirmed in vitro that three CMV-associated chains were specific for CMV antigens.

This CDR3 spans 18 amino acids. Germline V gives CDR1 SGDLS, CDR2 YYNGEE. V shed 3 bases and J 2 bases; nucleotides not matched to a gene: 14. Only in-frame clones appear in the TCRdb table, and some are missing; sequencing was by immunoSEQ multiplex PCR. The data hold 140,000 to 150,000 clones, with about 91% observed a single time. The chain links TRBV9 to TRBJ1-1, with 9 bases aligning to TRBD1. The clonotype originates from a man younger than 35 in good health and CMV-seropositive. The sequencing sample was made of PBMCs. The CDR3 nucleotides read TGTGCCAGCAGCGGTCCAGGAGGGACAGGGTCATTTAACACTGAAGCTTTCTTT. Amino acid sequence: CASSGPGGTGSFNTEAFF.